Reported below is one TCR beta chain. Its antigen is undetermined. CDR1 and CDR2 (germline): SGHTA, FQGTGA. The ends lost 6 bases at V and 3 bases at J; junction bases unmatched: 4. CDR3 length: 15 residues. This sample stems from a study of blood T cells in healthy people across ages. Together with a sample-barcoded 5' primer, a J-beta primer mix was included in a second PCR lasting about 7 to 12 cycles. Every cDNA molecule carried a tag from a template-switch adaptor bearing 12 random nucleotides. TCRdb reprocessed the 5' RACE reads via MiXCR and lists one record per CDR3 protein. The sample holds 650,000 or so distinct CDR3 sequences; about 50% are singletons and the top ten take 13%. Study-wide findings and caveats: Expanded clonotype shifts may have been confounded, as the donors had an unknown CMV status. Versus aged donors, long-lived donors had higher diversity and more naive CD4+ cells.

The V gene is TRBV7-3, the J gene TRBJ2-7, with 14 positions matching TRBD2. The receptor was isolated from a woman of 80 years or more in good health. The sample consisted of blood. The CDR3 sequence: CASSYGTSGSYEQYF. As DNA, the CDR3 is TGTGCCAGCAGTTACGGGACTAGCGGGAGCTACGAGCAGTACTTC.